This is a list of T cell receptor beta chains from one sample in a study of T cell responses to AZD1222 COVID-19 vaccine. TCRdb's table, derived via immunoSEQ multiplex PCR, lists solely in-frame clones and lacks some. The sample carries roughly 42,000 clones, 80% recorded once. The sample consisted of peripheral blood, taken on day 0 of AZD1222 vaccination. The receptors here all came from an adult in good health. Each CDR3 is given with its conserved first and last residue. The D gene is left open where the match is weak. Only part of the rows carry a size: once, few, many, or a class if the clone is expanded.

>-|TRBJ2-5|TRBV24-1|-
CATSDSQGMGETQYF
TGTGCCACCAGTGATTCACAGGGCATGGGGGAGACCCAGTACTTC
>-|TRBJ1-2|TRBV7-2|TRBD1
CASSFDRDYGYTF
TGTGCCAGCAGCTTTGACAGGGATTATGGCTACACCTTC
>-|TRBJ1-1|TRBV19|-
CASSTWLEAFF
TGTGCCAGTAGTACCTGGCTCGAAGCTTTCTTT
>-|TRBJ2-1|TRBV5-1|TRBD1
CASSGNRDRGLYEQFF
TGCGCCAGCAGCGGGAACCGGGACAGGGGGCTCTATGAGCAGTTCTTC
>-|TRBJ1-5|TRBV7-2|-
CASSTPGGFEPQHF
TGTGCCAGCAGCACCCCGGGGGGTTTCGAGCCCCAGCATTTT
>few|TRBJ2-2|TRBV3-1/TRBV3-2|-
CASSQDGGTGELFF
TGTGCCAGCAGCCAAGATGGCGGCACCGGGGAGCTGTTTTTT
>few|TRBJ1-4|TRBV6-5|-
CASSYGGPPEKLFF
TGTGCCAGCAGTTACGGGGGACCCCCAGAAAAACTGTTTTTT
>few|TRBJ1-2|TRBV6-5|-
CASRHEEQPNYGYTF
TGTGCCAGTCGCCATGAGGAACAGCCTAACTATGGCTACACCTTC
>few|TRBJ2-7|TRBV7-2|-
CASSAPGSYEQYF
TGTGCCAGCAGCGCGCCGGGCTCCTACGAGCAGTACTTC
>-|TRBJ1-2|TRBV7-9|-
CASSQNHWTVGGYTF
TGTGCCAGCAGCCAGAACCACTGGACAGTGGGTGGCTACACCTTC
>-|TRBJ1-3|TRBV7-2|-
CASSLVGNTIYF
TGTGCCAGCAGCTTAGTTGGAAACACCATATATTTT
>-|TRBJ1-2|TRBV10-1|-
CASSESGTPLYGYTF
TGCGCCAGCAGTGAGTCCGGGACTCCCCTCTATGGCTACACCTTC
>few|TRBJ2-7|TRBV21-1|-
CASPEVKTPYEQYF
TGTGCCAGCCCCGAAGTAAAAACTCCCTACGAGCAGTACTTC
>-|TRBJ1-2|TRBV6-1|-
CASSEAARSYGYTF
TGTGCCAGCAGTGAAGCAGCACGGAGCTATGGCTACACCTTC
>-|TRBJ1-6|TRBV30|-
CAWSPNPDSPLHF
TGTGCCTGGAGTCCCAACCCTGATTCACCCCTCCACTTT
>-|TRBJ1-1|TRBV11-3|-
CASSFTGNTEAFF
TGTGCCAGCAGCTTCACCGGGAACACTGAAGCTTTCTTT
>-|TRBJ2-1|TRBV24-1|-
CATSDMGGQSLNEQFF
TGTGCCACCAGTGATATGGGGGGTCAAAGCCTCAATGAGCAGTTCTTC
>few|TRBJ2-5|TRBV6-5|-
CASRGGTSLGKTQYF
TGTGCCAGCAGGGGGGGAACTTCCCTTGGGAAGACCCAGTACTTC
>once|TRBJ1-1|TRBV5-6|-
CASSFRGTEAFF
TGTGCCAGCAGCTTCAGGGGCACTGAAGCTTTCTTT
>-|TRBJ1-6|TRBV28|-
CASRPPMVSDSPLHF
TGTGCCAGCCGACCTCCGATGGTTAGTGACTCACCCCTCCACTTT
>-|TRBJ1-2|TRBV6-6|-
CASSYSTANYGYTF
TGTGCCAGCAGTTACTCGACCGCGAACTATGGCTACACCTTC
>few|TRBJ2-1|TRBV9|-
CASSVELGNEQFF
TGTGCCAGCAGCGTAGAGCTAGGAAATGAGCAGTTCTTC
>few|TRBJ1-2|TRBV7-2|-
CASSLVLGQLYGYTF
TGTGCCAGCAGCTTAGTCTTGGGGCAGCTCTATGGCTACACCTTC
>-|TRBJ1-2|TRBV5-6|-
CASSPDIYYGYTF
TGTGCCAGCAGTCCAGACATTTACTATGGCTACACCTTC
>-|TRBJ2-1|TRBV9|-
CASSVRFEGNEQFF
TGTGCCAGCAGCGTAAGGTTCGAGGGCAATGAGCAGTTCTTC
>-|TRBJ1-2|TRBV19|-
CASSGTFATLNYGYTF
TGTGCCAGTAGCGGGACATTTGCAACCCTCAACTATGGCTACACCTTC
>-|TRBJ2-2|TRBV11-1|-
CASSLAYVGELFF
TGTGCCAGCAGCTTAGCGTACGTGGGGGAGCTGTTTTTT
>-|TRBJ1-1|TRBV4-2|TRBD1
CASSPGPTGEGEAFF
TGTGCCAGCAGCCCGGGGCCCACAGGGGAAGGTGAAGCTTTCTTT